The 10 T cell receptor beta chains reported below all come from one sample, sequenced in a study of CD8 T cells in ankylosing spondylitis. Study-level findings and limits: Among TCR beta sequences, a motif of eight or nine highly homologous variants appeared characteristic of ankylosing spondylitis blood.

One entry per CDR3 protein results from TCRdb running MiXCR on the 5' RACE reads. The table records more than 400,000 distinct CDR3 sequences, approximately 5% of them present only once. Their antigens are not known. Sequencing was done on a sample of blood, either unsorted or a sorted T cell fraction (not recorded which). The receptors come from a male donor with ankylosing spondylitis.

This clonotype showed up many times. The gene calls are TRBV20-1 and TRBJ1-4; unclear D gene. Per germline, CDR1 DFQATT and CDR2 SNEGSKA (reference sequence). This CDR3 has 16 amino acids. V gave up 1 base and J gave up 0 bases, with 12 bases separating them. The CDR3 region has the DNA TGCAGTGCTAGAGCCCGCACTGCCGCAACTAATGAAAAACTGTTTTTT. As protein: CSARARTAATNEKLFF.

This clonotype occurred many times. The chain couples TRBV6-2 or TRBV6-3 to TRBJ2-7; TRBD2 matches at 16 bases. The CDR3 has 18 residues. Germline-derived CDR1 and CDR2 are MNHEY and SVGEGT. V dropped 2 bases and J dropped 5; count of bases not matched to a gene: 9. The CDR3 nucleotides read TGTGCCAGCAGTTACCCGGGACTAGCGGGAGGGCCACAGGACGAGCAGTACTTC. Its translation is CASSYPGLAGGPQDEQYF.

The chain recombines TRBV20-1 with TRBJ2-7; a weak D match, TRBD1 (5 bases). V lost 6 bases and J lost 0, with 12 bases in between. Germline-derived CDR1 and CDR2 are DFQATT and SNEGSKA (reference sequence). The CDR3 totals 13 residues. CDR3 residues: CSAYLRVSYEQYF. The CDR3 region has the DNA TGCAGTGCCTACCTCAGGGTCTCCTACGAGCAGTACTTC.

The rearrangement uses TRBV6-5 and TRBJ2-3; D possibly corresponds to TRBD2 (5 bases). The CDR3 runs to 15 residues. Per the germline V gene, CDR1 is MNHEY and CDR2 is SVGAGI. Trimming removed 6 bases at V and 5 bases at J, with 18 bases between. The CDR3 protein is CASSFSATGKDTQYF. As DNA, the CDR3 is TGTGCCAGCAGCTTCTCGGCGACGGGAAAAGATACGCAGTATTTT.

This clonotype was counted many times. The CDR3 region has the DNA TGCAGTGCTAGGGACTTCTTCACAGATACGCAGTATTTT. Translated: CSARDFFTDTQYF. This chain uses TRBV20-1 with TRBJ2-3, with D perhaps matching TRBD2 (5 bases). The length of the CDR3 is 13 residues. The germline V gene has CDR1 DFQATT and CDR2 SNEGSKA (reference sequence). V gave up 3 bases and J gave up 2 bases, with 9 bases separating them.

In its sample, this clonotype was seen a few times. V and J are TRBV6-1 and TRBJ1-5; maybe TRBD1 (5 bases). CDR3 length equals 16 residues. Trimming pared 5 bases from V and 5 bases from J, leaving 19 bases between. CDR1 MNHNS and CDR2 SASEGT come from the germline V gene. CDR3 sequence reads: CASSPDREQGDQPQHF. In nucleotides, the CDR3 is TGTGCCAGCAGTCCAGACCGCGAACAAGGGGATCAGCCCCAGCATTTT.

The table lists this clonotype with many counts. The chain is built from TRBV5-1 and TRBJ2-2, with D perhaps matching TRBD1 or TRBD2 (5 bases each). Looked up from germline, CDR1 is SGHRS and CDR2 is YFSETQ. This CDR3 contains 15 residues. Trimming took 7 bases from V and 6 from J, leaving 19 bases between them. This chain's CDR3 is CASYSGAVRSGELFF. The CDR3 DNA sequence: TGCGCCAGCTACTCCGGGGCGGTTAGATCCGGGGAGCTGTTTTTT.

This clonotype was counted ten times or more. The chain has TRBV5-1 and TRBJ2-5; possibly TRBD2 for D (5 bases). Germline CDR1 reads SGHRS; CDR2 reads YFSETQ. CDR3 length equals 13 residues. The ends were cut back, 2 bases at V and 3 bases at J, with 8 bases in the middle. The CDR3 DNA is TGCGCCAGCAGCTTCACCGGGAAAGAGACCCAGTACTTC. It codes for CASSFTGKETQYF.

This clonotype was seen repeatedly, ten times or more. The chain recombines TRBV27 with TRBJ1-1; the D gene is possibly TRBD1 (5 bases). CDR3 length: 15 residues. CDR1 is MNHEY and CDR2 is SMNVEV in the germline V gene (reference sequence). The germline V and J ends were trimmed by 6 bases and 5 bases, with 19 bases remaining between them. The CDR3 bases are TGTGCCAGCAGCCGTCCCGGGACGCGGCGGACTGAAGCTTTCTTT. This codes for CASSRPGTRRTEAFF.

At least ten counts were recorded for this clonotype. This chain connects TRBV12-3 or TRBV12-4 to TRBJ2-3; 7 nucleotides align to TRBD1. The CDR3 is made up of 15 amino acids. J lost 0 bases, V lost 6 bases, and 6 bases had no gene match. This CDR3 reads CASSRRTGSTDTQYF. The CDR3 DNA is TGTGCCAGCAGCCGACGGACAGGTAGCACAGATACGCAGTATTTT.